The present entry profiles one T cell receptor (beta chain) with its context. Its antigen remains unknown. The sample comes from a study of cytomegalovirus exposure and HLA in healthy donors. Study as a whole: Of roughly 400 genotyped donors, around 86% grouped in the Caucasian-associated ancestry cluster. Study results and caveats: A previous analysis found most TCR beta V segments productive roughly 87% or roughly 30% of the time. HLA allele associations emerged for roughly 16,000 TCR beta sequences in a later analysis, at 0.05 false discovery rate.

The germline gives CDR1 SGHAT, CDR2 FQNNGV. Trimming shortened V by 5 bases and J by 9 bases, and 8 bases separated the two germline ends. This CDR3 region has 11 residues. PCR primers comprised 60 Vbeta and 13 Jbeta primers. TCRdb keeps only in-frame clones here, not all; method: immunoSEQ multiplex PCR. The sample shows some 120,000 clones, around 67% of them seen only once. The source is a middle-aged woman in good health and CMV-seropositive. The rearrangement links TRBV11-2 to TRBJ2-1, with a possible D match to TRBD2 (6 bases). Sequenced input: PBMCs. CDR3 amino acids: CASSRAGEQFF. The CDR3 DNA reads TGTGCCAGCAGCCGAGCGGGTGAGCAGTTCTTC.